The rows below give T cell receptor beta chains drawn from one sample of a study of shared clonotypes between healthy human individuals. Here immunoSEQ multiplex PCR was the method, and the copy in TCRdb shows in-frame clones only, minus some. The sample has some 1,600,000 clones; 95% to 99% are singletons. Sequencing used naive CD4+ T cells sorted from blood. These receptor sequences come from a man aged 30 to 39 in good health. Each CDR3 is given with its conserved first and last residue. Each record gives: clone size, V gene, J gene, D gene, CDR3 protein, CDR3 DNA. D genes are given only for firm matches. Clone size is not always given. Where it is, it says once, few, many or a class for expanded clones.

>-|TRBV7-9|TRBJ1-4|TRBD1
CASSWTGVEKLFF
TGTGCCAGCAGTTGGACAGGGGTTGAAAAACTGTTTTTT
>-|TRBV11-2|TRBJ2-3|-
CASSVTSGYTTDTQYF
TGTGCCAGCAGCGTAACCAGCGGGTATACCACAGATACGCAGTATTTT
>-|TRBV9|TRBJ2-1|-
CASSKIRGGSYNEQFF
TGTGCCAGCAGCAAGATCAGGGGAGGCTCCTACAATGAGCAGTTCTTC
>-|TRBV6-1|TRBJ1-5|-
CASRSDAVSNQPQHF
TGTGCCAGCAGATCGGACGCAGTTAGCAATCAGCCCCAGCATTTT
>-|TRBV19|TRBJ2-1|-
CASSTGTGMGNEQFF
TGTGCCAGTAGTACAGGGACTGGTATGGGCAATGAGCAGTTCTTC
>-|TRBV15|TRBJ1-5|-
CATSRERLSGPPRHF
TGTGCCACCAGCAGAGAACGACTTAGTGGGCCCCCGCGGCATTTT
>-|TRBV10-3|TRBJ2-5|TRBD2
CAISESGLAEETQYF
TGTGCCATCAGTGAGTCGGGACTAGCGGAAGAGACCCAGTACTTC
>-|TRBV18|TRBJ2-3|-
CASSPLPGPGTTDTQYF
TGTGCCAGCTCGCCGCTGCCGGGACCAGGAACCACAGATACGCAGTATTTT
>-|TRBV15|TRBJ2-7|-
CATSRVRPSSYEQYF
TGTGCCACCAGCAGGGTTAGGCCAAGCTCCTACGAGCAGTACTTC
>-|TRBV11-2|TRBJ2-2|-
CASSSRPLNTGELFF
TGTGCCAGCAGCTCCCGACCCCTGAACACCGGGGAGCTGTTTTTT
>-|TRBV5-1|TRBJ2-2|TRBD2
CASSWGLAGDVGELFF
TGCGCCAGCAGCTGGGGACTAGCGGGAGATGTCGGGGAGCTGTTTTTT
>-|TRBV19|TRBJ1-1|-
CASVPLRQGLNTEAFF
TGTGCCAGTGTCCCCCTGAGACAAGGCTTGAACACTGAAGCTTTCTTT
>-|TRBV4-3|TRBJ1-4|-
CASSQHGTTNEKLFF
TGCGCCAGCAGCCAACACGGAACCACTAATGAAAAACTGTTTTTT
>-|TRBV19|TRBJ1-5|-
CASSIGPGASQPQHF
TGTGCCAGTTCCATAGGGCCGGGGGCGAGTCAGCCCCAGCATTTT
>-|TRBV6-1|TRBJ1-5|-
CASRKDTNYNQPQHF
TGTGCCAGCAGGAAGGACACAAACTACAATCAGCCCCAGCATTTT
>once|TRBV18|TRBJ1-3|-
CASHSGNTIYF
TGTGCCAGTCACTCTGGAAACACCATATATTTT
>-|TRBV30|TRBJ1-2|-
CAWSVQSANYGYTF
TGTGCCTGGAGTGTACAGTCAGCTAACTATGGCTACACCTTC
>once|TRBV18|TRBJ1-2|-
CASSPPSRANYGYTF
TGTGCCAGCTCACCACCCTCAAGGGCGAACTATGGCTACACCTTC
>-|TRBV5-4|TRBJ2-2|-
CASSLWGSNTGELFF
TGTGCCAGCAGCTTGTGGGGGTCGAACACCGGGGAGCTGTTTTTT
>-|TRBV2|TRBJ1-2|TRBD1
CASMRDSYGYTF
TGTGCCAGCATGCGGGACAGCTATGGCTACACCTTC
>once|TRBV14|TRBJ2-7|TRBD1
CASSGKPGQGTYEQYF
TGTGCCAGCAGCGGGAAACCGGGACAGGGAACCTACGAGCAGTACTTC
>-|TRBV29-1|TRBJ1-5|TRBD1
CSVGQGPDQPQHF
TGCAGCGTTGGACAGGGACCTGATCAGCCCCAGCATTTT
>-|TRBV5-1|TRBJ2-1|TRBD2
CASSLGLAGNEQFF
TGCGCCAGCAGCCTCGGCCTAGCGGGTAATGAGCAGTTCTTC
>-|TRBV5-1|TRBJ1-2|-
CASSSDSSNYGYTF
TGCGCCAGCAGCTCGGACAGCTCTAACTATGGCTACACCTTC
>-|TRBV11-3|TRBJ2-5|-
CASSLYSGEAQYF
TGTGCCAGCAGCTTATACTCGGGGGAGGCCCAGTACTTC
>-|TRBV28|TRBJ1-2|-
CASRKGQGYGYTF
TGTGCCAGCAGGAAGGGCCAGGGGTATGGCTACACCTTC
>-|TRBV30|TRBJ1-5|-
CAWSRKGKIDQPQHF
TGTGCCTGGAGTCGTAAGGGGAAGATTGATCAGCCCCAGCATTTT
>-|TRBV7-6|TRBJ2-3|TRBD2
CASSFGSAGGFDTQYF
TGTGCCAGCAGCTTCGGTAGCGCGGGAGGATTCGATACGCAGTATTTT
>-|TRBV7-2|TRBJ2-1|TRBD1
CASSFKGTGGYNEQFF
TGTGCCAGCAGCTTCAAAGGGACAGGGGGGTACAATGAGCAGTTCTTC
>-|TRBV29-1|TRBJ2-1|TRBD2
CSVVVAGGAYNEQFF
TGCAGCGTTGTGGTGGCGGGAGGTGCCTACAATGAGCAGTTCTTC
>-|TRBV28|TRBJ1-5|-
CATSWGASNQPQHF
TGTGCCACCTCCTGGGGGGCGAGCAATCAGCCCCAGCATTTT
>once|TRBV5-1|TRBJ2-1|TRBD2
CASSWTSLYNEQFF
TGCGCCAGCAGCTGGACTAGCCTATACAATGAGCAGTTCTTC
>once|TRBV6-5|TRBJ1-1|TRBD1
CASSGGTVMNTEAFF
TGTGCCAGCAGTGGGGGGACAGTCATGAACACTGAAGCTTTCTTT